The 9 T cell receptor beta chains reported below all come from one sample, sequenced in a study of vaccination effects on CD4 cells after COVID-19. When ten to eleven days of culture had elapsed, CD4+ T cells were isolated. The cohort was immunized with two doses of either the BNT162b2 or mRNA-1273 vaccine. These receptors' antigens are unknown. The protocol was immunoSEQ multiplex PCR, while the TCRdb copy is restricted to in-frame clones and leaves out a portion. The sample lists tens of thousands of clones, roughly 73% occurring once. The sequencing here drew on CD4+ T cells from PBMCs cultured without peptide, taken after COVID-19 vaccination. Every receptor here comes from a human donor who received a COVID-19 vaccine.

CDR3 in amino acids: CASSLTTGVGEQFF. CDR3 DNA: TGCGCCAGCAGCTTGACGACAGGGGTTGGCGAGCAGTTCTTC. This chain connects TRBV5-1 to TRBJ2-1; TRBD1 agrees at 8 bases. This CDR3 is built from 14 residues. CDR1 is SGHRS, CDR2 YFSETQ, per germline. Trimming took 1 base from V and 10 from J; bases not matched to a gene: 7.

This chain connects TRBV30 to TRBJ1-5; D remains ambiguous. The CDR3 runs to 13 residues. Trimming shortened V by 1 base and J by 9 bases, and 13 bases separated the two germline ends. Germline lookup yields CDR1 GTSNPN and CDR2 SVGIG (reference sequence). The CDR3 loop reads CAWSGARPGPQHF. For the CDR3, the DNA is TGTGCCTGGAGTGGCGCCCGCCCTGGGCCCCAGCATTTT.

V gene TRBV9 combines with J gene TRBJ2-2; tentative D call: TRBD2 (5 bases). The germline CDR1 and CDR2 sequences are SGDLS and YYNGEE. V lost 0 bases and J 1 base, leaving 10 bases between the germline ends. CDR3 length: 16 amino acids. CDR3 DNA sequence: TGTGCCAGCAGCGTAGCCCCGGGATGGAACACCGGGGAGCTGTTTTTT. Residues: CASSVAPGWNTGELFF.

This rearrangement joins TRBV3-1 (or the pseudogene TRBV3-2) to TRBJ1-5; D is ambiguous. V was shortened by 2 bases and J by 6 bases, with 5 bases between the two germline ends. The germline gives CDR1 LGHDT, CDR2 YNNKEL (reference sequence). The CDR3 loop spans 12 amino acids. In nucleotides, the CDR3 is TGTGCCAGCAGCCAAAGAGGTCAGCCCCAGCATTTT. Amino acids: CASSQRGQPQHF.

This chain links TRBV10-1 with TRBJ2-3; D ambiguous. CDR3 length: 12 amino acids. The V and J ends lost 6 bases and 5 bases respectively, with 9 bases between them. Germline V CDR1 and CDR2: WNHNN, SYGVQD (reference sequence). In nucleotides, the CDR3 is TGCGCCAGCAGCGACCCCGGAGATACGCAGTATTTT. It translates to CASSDPGDTQYF.

This chain uses TRBV6-5 with TRBJ1-2; a possible D gene is TRBD1 (5 bases). With 4 bases removed from V and 5 bases from J, the gap between germline ends came to 11 bases. In germline, CDR1 is MNHEY, CDR2 SVGAGI. This CDR3 region has 13 residues. CDR3 in amino acids: CASSLTVSYGYTF. The CDR3 DNA follows: TGTGCCAGCAGTTTGACAGTTTCTTATGGCTACACCTTC.

The chain carries TRBV5-1 and TRBJ2-6; D is possibly TRBD1 (5 bases). Germline lookup yields CDR1 SGHRS and CDR2 YFSETQ. Trimming removed 0 bases at V and 0 bases at J, with 10 bases between. CDR3 size: 17 residues. DNA for the CDR3: TGCGCCAGCAGCTTGGAAGGGGCCTTCTCTGGGGCCAACGTCCTGACTTTC. This encodes CASSLEGAFSGANVLTF.

The V call is TRBV9, the J call TRBJ2-3; 7 bases are shared with TRBD1. V trimming: 0 bases; J trimming: 4 bases; junction bases outside the gene matches: 5. Germline CDR1 is SGDLS and CDR2 is YYNGEE. The CDR3 runs 15 residues. DNA of the CDR3: TGTGCCAGCAGCGTAGTGTCAGGGGGATCAGATACGCAGTATTTT. It translates to CASSVVSGGSDTQYF.

The chain joins TRBV27 to TRBJ2-5, with 8 bases identical to TRBD2. This CDR3 comprises 17 residues. CDR1 MNHEY and CDR2 SMNVEV come from the germline V gene (reference sequence). V shed 4 bases and J 1 base; nucleotides not matched to a gene: 11. CDR3 amino acids: CASSSPLRGGTQETQYF. CDR3 DNA sequence: TGTGCCAGCAGTTCACCCCTCCGGGGGGGGACCCAAGAGACCCAGTACTTC.